This T cell receptor beta chain came from a study of tissue T cells after allogeneic stem cell transplantation. Notes on the study in general: Within patients, tissue anatomy strongly shaped TCR repertoire composition.

As regards this clone: Its specificity is unknown.

V lost 0 bases and J 6 bases, leaving 9 bases between the germline ends. Germline lookup yields CDR1 LGHDT and CDR2 YNNKEL (reference sequence). The CDR3 runs to 13 residues. The data were produced by immunoSEQ multiplex PCR, yet TCRdb's version contains in-frame clones alone and is incomplete. This sample has 8,000 or so clones, with roughly 79% found just once. The sample was skin, taken at autopsy. This chain uses TRBV3-1 (or the pseudogene TRBV3-2) with TRBJ2-7; D uncertain. The clonotype was recovered from a male patient aged 60 or older with steroid-refractory graft-versus-host disease after an allogeneic stem cell transplant. Some T cells may have originated in the graft donor. Written as DNA, the CDR3 is TGTGCCAGCAGCCAAGATAGGGCGTCCGAGCAGTACTTC. This codes for CASSQDRASEQYF.